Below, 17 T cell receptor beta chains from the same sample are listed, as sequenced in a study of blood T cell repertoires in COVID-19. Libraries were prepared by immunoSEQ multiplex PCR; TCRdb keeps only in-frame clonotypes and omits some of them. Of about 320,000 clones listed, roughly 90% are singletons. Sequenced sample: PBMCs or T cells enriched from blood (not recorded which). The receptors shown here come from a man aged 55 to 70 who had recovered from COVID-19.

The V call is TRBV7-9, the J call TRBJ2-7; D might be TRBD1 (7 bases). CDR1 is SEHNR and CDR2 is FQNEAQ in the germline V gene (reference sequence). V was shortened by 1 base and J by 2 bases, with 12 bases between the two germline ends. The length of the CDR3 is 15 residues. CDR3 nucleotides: TGTGCCAGCAGCTTAGTGGGCAGGGGGGCCTACGAGCAGTACTTC. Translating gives CASSLVGRGAYEQYF.

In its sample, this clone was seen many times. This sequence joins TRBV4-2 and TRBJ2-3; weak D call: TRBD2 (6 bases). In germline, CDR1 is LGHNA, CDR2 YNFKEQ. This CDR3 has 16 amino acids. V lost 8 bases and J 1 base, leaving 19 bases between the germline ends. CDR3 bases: TGTGCCAGCGATTACCGAGGCGGGAAGGGCACAGATACGCAGTATTTT. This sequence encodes CASDYRGGKGTDTQYF.

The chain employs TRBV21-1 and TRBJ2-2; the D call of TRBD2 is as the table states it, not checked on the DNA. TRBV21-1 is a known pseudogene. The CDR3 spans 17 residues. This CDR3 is CASSSQTSGLNTGELFF. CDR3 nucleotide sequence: TGTGCCAGCAGCTCCCAGACTAGCGGACTGAACACCGGGGAGCTGTTTTTT.

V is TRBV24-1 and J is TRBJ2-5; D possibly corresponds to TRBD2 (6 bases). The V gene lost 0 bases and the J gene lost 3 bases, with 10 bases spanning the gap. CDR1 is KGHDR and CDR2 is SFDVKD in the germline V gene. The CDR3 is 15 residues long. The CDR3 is CATSDLGWGEETQYF. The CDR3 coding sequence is TGTGCCACCAGTGATTTGGGCTGGGGGGAAGAGACCCAGTACTTC.

The CDR3 nucleotides read TGTGCCAGCAGCTGGGCGAACACTGAAGCTTTCTTT. Protein: CASSWANTEAFF. This chain joins TRBV7-2 and TRBJ1-1; no clear D. The CDR3 totals 12 residues. Germline lookup yields CDR1 SGHTA and CDR2 FQGNSA. The V gene lost 4 bases and the J gene lost 1 base, with 4 bases spanning the gap.

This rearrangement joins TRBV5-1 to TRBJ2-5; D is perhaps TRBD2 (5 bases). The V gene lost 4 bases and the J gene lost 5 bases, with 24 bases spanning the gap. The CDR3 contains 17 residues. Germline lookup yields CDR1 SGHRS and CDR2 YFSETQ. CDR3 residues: CASSHRPRGSVVETQYF. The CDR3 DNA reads TGCGCCAGCAGCCACCGCCCTCGGGGTTCGGTGGTTGAGACCCAGTACTTC.

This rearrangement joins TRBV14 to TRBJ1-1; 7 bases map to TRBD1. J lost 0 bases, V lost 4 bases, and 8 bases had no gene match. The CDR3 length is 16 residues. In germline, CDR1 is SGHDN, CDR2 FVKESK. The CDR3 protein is CASSPFKGQMNTEAFF. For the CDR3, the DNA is TGTGCCAGCAGCCCTTTCAAGGGACAGATGAACACTGAAGCTTTCTTT.

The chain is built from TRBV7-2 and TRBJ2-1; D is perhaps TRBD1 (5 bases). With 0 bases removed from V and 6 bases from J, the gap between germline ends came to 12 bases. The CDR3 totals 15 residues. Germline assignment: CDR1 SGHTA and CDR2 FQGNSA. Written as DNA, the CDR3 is TGTGCCAGCAGCTTAGCCAGGGTTCTTCTCAATGAGCAGTTCTTC. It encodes CASSLARVLLNEQFF.

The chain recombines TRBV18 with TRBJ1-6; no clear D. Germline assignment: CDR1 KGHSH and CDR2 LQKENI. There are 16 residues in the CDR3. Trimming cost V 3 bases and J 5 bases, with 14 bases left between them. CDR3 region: CASSPPGGNDNSPLHF. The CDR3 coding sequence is TGTGCCAGCTCACCGCCGGGAGGGAACGATAATTCACCCCTCCACTTT.

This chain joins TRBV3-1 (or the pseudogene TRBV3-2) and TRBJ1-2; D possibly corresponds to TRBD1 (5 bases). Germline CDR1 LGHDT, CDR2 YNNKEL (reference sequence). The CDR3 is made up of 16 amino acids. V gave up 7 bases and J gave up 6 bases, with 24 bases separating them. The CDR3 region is CASTSRWGEGNDGYTF. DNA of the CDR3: TGTGCCAGCACCAGCCGTTGGGGCGAAGGAAATGATGGCTACACCTTC.

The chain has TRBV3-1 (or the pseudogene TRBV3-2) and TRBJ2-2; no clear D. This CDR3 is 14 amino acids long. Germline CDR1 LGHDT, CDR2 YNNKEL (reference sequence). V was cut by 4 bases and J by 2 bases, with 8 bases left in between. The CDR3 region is CASSPRTNTGELFF. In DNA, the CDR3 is TGTGCCAGCAGCCCCCGCACTAACACCGGGGAGCTGTTTTTT.

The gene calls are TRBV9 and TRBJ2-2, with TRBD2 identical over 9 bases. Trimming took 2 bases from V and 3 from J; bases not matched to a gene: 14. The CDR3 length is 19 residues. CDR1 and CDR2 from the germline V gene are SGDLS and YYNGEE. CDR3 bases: TGTGCCAGCAGCGTGGGGGGGCCGCGGGAGGGCCCCTACACCGGGGAGCTGTTTTTT. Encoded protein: CASSVGGPREGPYTGELFF.

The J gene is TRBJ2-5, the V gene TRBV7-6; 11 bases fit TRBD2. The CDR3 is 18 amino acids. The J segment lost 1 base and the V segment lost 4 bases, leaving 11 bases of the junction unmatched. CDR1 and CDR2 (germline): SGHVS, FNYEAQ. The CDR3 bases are TGTGCCAGCAGCTCTACAGGGACTAGCGGTCAAATCCAAGAGACCCAGTACTTC. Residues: CASSSTGTSGQIQETQYF.

CDR3: CASAPGEVTNTEAFF. In nucleotides, the CDR3 is TGTGCCAGCGCTCCCGGGGAGGTAACGAACACTGAAGCTTTCTTT. The chain is built from TRBV7-3 and TRBJ1-1; D remains unclear. The V gene's germline CDR1 is SGHTA and CDR2 FQGTGA. The germline V and J ends were trimmed by 8 bases and 1 base, with 17 bases remaining between them. The CDR3 runs 15 residues.

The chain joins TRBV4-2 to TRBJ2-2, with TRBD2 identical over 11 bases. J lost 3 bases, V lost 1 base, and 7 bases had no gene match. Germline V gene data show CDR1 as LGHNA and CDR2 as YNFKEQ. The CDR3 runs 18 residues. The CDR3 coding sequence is TGTGCCAGCAGCCAAGCTTTATTAGCGGGAGGGGACACCGGGGAGCTGTTTTTT. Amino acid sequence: CASSQALLAGGDTGELFF.

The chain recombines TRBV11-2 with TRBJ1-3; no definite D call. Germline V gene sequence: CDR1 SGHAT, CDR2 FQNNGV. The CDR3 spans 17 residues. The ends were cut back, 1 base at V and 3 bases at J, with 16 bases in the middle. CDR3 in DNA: TGTGCCAGCAGCTTAGTCCGCCAGAGGATCAGTGGAAACACCATATATTTT. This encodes CASSLVRQRISGNTIYF.

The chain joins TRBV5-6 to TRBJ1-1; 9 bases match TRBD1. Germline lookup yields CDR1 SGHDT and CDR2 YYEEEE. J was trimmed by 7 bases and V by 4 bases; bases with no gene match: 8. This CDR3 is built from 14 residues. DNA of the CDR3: TGTGCCAGCAGCCACCCCGGGACAGGGTTTGAAGCTTTCTTT. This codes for CASSHPGTGFEAFF.